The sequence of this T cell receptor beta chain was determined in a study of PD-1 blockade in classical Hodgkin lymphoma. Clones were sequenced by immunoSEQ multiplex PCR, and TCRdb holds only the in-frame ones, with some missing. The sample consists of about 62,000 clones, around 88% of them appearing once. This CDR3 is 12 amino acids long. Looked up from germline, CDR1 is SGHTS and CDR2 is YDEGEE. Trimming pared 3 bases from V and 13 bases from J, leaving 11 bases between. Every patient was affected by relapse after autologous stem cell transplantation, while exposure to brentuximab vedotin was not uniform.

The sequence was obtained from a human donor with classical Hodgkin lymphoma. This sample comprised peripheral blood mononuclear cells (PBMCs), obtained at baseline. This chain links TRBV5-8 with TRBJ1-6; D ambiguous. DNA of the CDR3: TGTGCCAGCAGCTGGGGAGCCTCGCCCCTCCACTTT. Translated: CASSWGASPLHF.